The 26 T cell receptor beta chains below come from one sample, sequenced in a study of blood T cells in healthy people across ages. For the second PCR, which ran for roughly 6 to 11 cycles, a sample-barcoded 5' primer and a J-beta primer mix were used. In TCRdb, the 5' RACE reads were re-called with MiXCR into one record per CDR3 protein. The sample comprises more than 700,000 distinct CDR3 sequences, around half of which are singletons, and about a sixth rests with the top ten. Sequences were obtained from blood. The receptors shown here come from a man older than 75 in good health.

This clonotype was detected only a few times. The rearrangement uses TRBV7-2 and TRBJ2-1; 7 bases map to TRBD2. Germline V CDR1 and CDR2: SGHTA, FQGNSA. CDR3 length equals 15 residues. J gave up 5 bases and V 5 bases, and 9 bases lay outside the gene matches. This chain's CDR3 is CASSGRVLLDNEQFF. In DNA form, the CDR3 reads TGTGCCAGCAGCGGGAGGGTGCTTCTCGACAATGAGCAGTTCTTC.

This chain uses TRBV29-1 with TRBJ2-1; a possible D gene is TRBD2 (6 bases). The DNA end favors TRBJ2-7, so the J call may be wrong. Germline CDR1 is SQVTM and CDR2 is ANQGSEA. The CDR3 has 11 residues. The chain's CDR3 is CAGIGYNEQYF. The CDR3 DNA sequence: TGCGCGGGAATAGGCTACAATGAGCAGTACTTC.

The V call is TRBV20-1, the J call TRBJ2-7; D might be TRBD2 (5 bases). CDR1 is DFQATT and CDR2 is SNEGSKA in the germline V gene (reference sequence). The V gene lost 4 bases and the J gene lost 2 bases, with 15 bases spanning the gap. This CDR3 is 14 amino acids long. The CDR3 bases are TGCAGTGCTAAAGCCCCGGAGGTTACCTACGAGCAGTACTTC. As protein: CSAKAPEVTYEQYF.

The J gene is TRBJ1-1, the V gene TRBV4-2; D is unresolved. Germline V gene sequence: CDR1 LGHNA, CDR2 YNFKEQ. There are 15 residues in the CDR3. V was clipped by 5 bases and J by 0 bases, with 13 bases between them. CDR3 DNA: TGTGCCAGCAGCGAGGGTGGTGGGTTGAACACTGAAGCTTTCTTT. This encodes CASSEGGGLNTEAFF.

J is TRBJ2-3 and V is TRBV5-1; D is unclear. CDR1 is SGHRS, CDR2 YFSETQ, per germline. V gave up 5 bases and J gave up 2 bases, with 12 bases separating them. This CDR3 region has 14 residues. Here the CDR3 DNA reads TGCGCCAGCAGGGCCGAGCCCAACACAGATACGCAGTATTTT. Protein sequence: CASRAEPNTDTQYF.

The gene calls are TRBV5-1 and TRBJ2-1, with TRBD2 matching over 7 bases. Germline V gene data show CDR1 as SGHRS and CDR2 as YFSETQ. V gave up 4 bases and J gave up 3 bases; unmatched junction bases: 7. This CDR3 is built from 15 residues. The CDR3: CASSAGRGHYNEQFF. CDR3 nucleotide sequence: TGCGCCAGCAGCGCGGGGAGGGGCCACTACAATGAGCAGTTCTTC.

This clonotype has a handful of counts. The chain employs TRBV10-2 and TRBJ2-2; tentatively, D is TRBD2 (5 bases). Germline assignment: CDR1 WSHSY and CDR2 SAAADI. The CDR3 runs to 19 residues. Trimming took off 4 bases at V and 1 base at J, with 22 bases between the two ends. The CDR3, as DNA: TGCGCCAGCAGTGGGACCGACGTAGGGAGAACGTGGAACACCGGGGAGCTGTTTTTT. This sequence encodes CASSGTDVGRTWNTGELFF.

The sample holds a few counts of this clonotype. This rearrangement joins TRBV29-1 to TRBJ2-7; TRBD1 agrees at 8 bases. Germline CDR1 and CDR2: SQVTM and ANQGSEA. The CDR3 sequence is 14 residues long. V shed 2 bases, J shed 4 bases, and the junction held 7 bases outside the gene matches. The CDR3: CSVELGQGTYEQYF. As DNA, the CDR3 is TGCAGCGTTGAATTAGGACAGGGTACTTACGAGCAGTACTTC.

The genes are TRBV5-1 and TRBJ2-1, with TRBD2 matching over 16 bases. CDR1 SGHRS and CDR2 YFSETQ come from the germline V gene. The CDR3 has 14 residues. After removal of 4 bases from V and 15 bases from J, the junction contained 7 bases not matched to a gene. In nucleotides, the CDR3 is TGCGCCAGCAGCACCGGGACTAGCGGGAGGGCCCTGTTCTTC. Protein product: CASSTGTSGRALFF.

The gene calls are TRBV27 and TRBJ1-6; 8 positions agree with TRBD1. The germline V gene encodes CDR1 MNHEY and CDR2 SMNVEV (reference sequence). CDR3 size: 14 residues. V lost 9 bases to trimming and J lost 9 bases; unmatched junction nucleotides: 10. CDR3 bases: TGTGCCAGTAGTCCAGGGGGCGCCGCTTCACCCCTCCACTTT. Its protein product is CASSPGGAASPLHF.

This clonotype was recorded a few times. The chain has TRBV6-2 or TRBV6-3 and TRBJ2-7; tentative D call: TRBD1 (5 bases). This CDR3 spans 14 amino acids. V was cut by 6 bases and J by 6 bases, with 18 bases left in between. The V gene's germline CDR1 is MNHEY and CDR2 SVGEGT. CDR3 sequence reads: CASSRTLLTSEQYF. The CDR3 nucleotides are TGTGCCAGCAGCAGGACACTTCTTACAAGCGAGCAGTACTTC.

This clonotype was observed a few times. This rearrangement joins TRBV7-2 to TRBJ1-2, with D perhaps TRBD1 (6 bases). This CDR3 has 12 amino acids. With 5 bases removed from V and 8 bases from J, the gap between germline ends came to 12 bases. CDR1 is SGHTA and CDR2 is FQGNSA in the germline V gene. CDR3: CASSTNRDGYTF. CDR3 DNA: TGTGCCAGCAGCACCAACAGGGACGGCTACACCTTC. The variable domain in full, completed from reference TRBV7-2 and TRBJ1-2, reads GAGVSQSPSNKVTEKGKDVELRCDPISGHTALYWYRQSLGQGLEFLIYFQGNSAPDKSGLPSDRFSAERTGGSVSTLTIQRTQQEDSAVYLCASSTNRDGYTFGSGTRLTVV.

The V gene is TRBV7-2, the J gene TRBJ2-2; D gene uncertain. Deletions cut 3 bases from V and 6 bases from J, with 5 bases between. CDR1 is SGHTA and CDR2 is FQGNSA in the germline V gene. The CDR3 runs 12 residues. CDR3 region: CASSFEAGELFF. As DNA, the CDR3 is TGTGCCAGCAGCTTTGAGGCCGGGGAGCTGTTTTTT. Together with reference TRBV7-2 and TRBJ2-2, the CDR3 gives the full variable domain: GAGVSQSPSNKVTEKGKDVELRCDPISGHTALYWYRQSLGQGLEFLIYFQGNSAPDKSGLPSDRFSAERTGGSVSTLTIQRTQQEDSAVYLCASSFEAGELFFGEGSRLTVL.

This chain uses TRBV29-1 with TRBJ2-7, with D tentatively TRBD1 or TRBD2 (5 bases each). In germline, CDR1 is SQVTM, CDR2 ANQGSEA. The CDR3 consists of 14 residues. Deletions cut 6 bases from V and 1 base from J, with 16 bases between. The CDR3 DNA sequence: TGCAGCGTCGACGAGGGGATCGGGTCCTACGAGCAGTACTTC. Protein product: CSVDEGIGSYEQYF.

This clonotype was counted at least ten times. The rearrangement joins TRBV2 to TRBJ2-5; a possible D gene is TRBD2 (8 bases). The CDR3 is made up of 13 amino acids. Trimming shortened V by 8 bases and J by 2 bases, and 12 bases separated the two germline ends. The germline V gene has CDR1 SNHLY and CDR2 FYNNEI. The CDR3 DNA is TGTGCCAGCGTAGCGGGACAGCAAGAGACCCAGTACTTC. Amino acids: CASVAGQQETQYF.

As to this clonotype: A read error may account for a junction end that differs from germline. V usage is TRBV12-3 or TRBV12-4 and J usage is TRBJ2-3; perhaps TRBD2 as D (6 bases). CDR3 length equals 16 residues. The chain's CDR3 is CASSLRERGLADAQYF. CDR3 bases: TGTGCCAGCAGTTTACGGGAGAGAGGTTTAGCAGATGCGCAGTATTTT.

A few counts support this clonotype. V gene TRBV18 combines with J gene TRBJ2-5; D call uncertain. The CDR3 runs to 13 residues. Germline lookup yields CDR1 KGHSH and CDR2 LQKENI. Trimming took off 1 base at V and 3 bases at J, with 6 bases between the two ends. The DNA of the CDR3 is TGTGCCAGCTCACCACTGGAGAAAGAGACCCAGTACTTC. This translates into CASSPLEKETQYF.

This chain joins TRBV5-4 and TRBJ2-1; 13 bases line up with TRBD2. Germline V gene data show CDR1 as SGHNT and CDR2 as YYREEE (reference sequence). The ends lost 4 bases at V and 13 bases at J; junction bases unmatched: 14. This CDR3 has 16 residues. The CDR3 loop is CASSPRTSGSGKTQFF. The CDR3 region has the DNA TGTGCCAGCAGCCCGAGGACTAGCGGGAGCGGTAAGACCCAGTTCTTC.

The CDR3 loop reads CSARGDGGGYNEQYF. Here the CDR3 DNA reads TGCAGTGCTAGAGGGGATGGCGGAGGCTACAATGAGCAGTACTTC. The chain combines TRBV20-1 with TRBJ2-7, with D possibly matching TRBD2 (5 bases). There are 15 residues in the CDR3. Trimming pared 1 base from V and 7 bases from J, leaving 20 bases between. Germline V CDR1 and CDR2: DFQATT, SNEGSKA (reference sequence).

CDR3 region: CASSGVSNEKLFF. The DNA of the CDR3 is TGTGCCAGCAGCGGGGTCTCTAATGAAAAACTGTTTTTT. The rearrangement links TRBV27 to TRBJ1-4; D remains unclear. Trimming left V 6 bases short and J 3 bases short, with 8 bases between. CDR3 length: 13 amino acids. Germline CDR1 MNHEY, CDR2 SMNVEV (reference sequence).

This sequence joins TRBV20-1 and TRBJ2-3, with 7 bases that match TRBD2. CDR3 length: 13 residues. Per the germline V gene, CDR1 is DFQATT and CDR2 is SNEGSKA (reference sequence). V was clipped by 8 bases and J by 0 bases; unmatched bases: 5. The CDR3 DNA reads TGCAGTAAACTAGCGCGTAGCACAGATACGCAGTATTTT. This translates into CSKLARSTDTQYF.

This clonotype was counted between two and nine times. The chain joins TRBV20-1 to TRBJ2-1; 11 bases map to TRBD2. J was trimmed by 7 bases and V by 6 bases; bases with no gene match: 8. CDR1 DFQATT and CDR2 SNEGSKA come from the germline V gene (reference sequence). The CDR3 length is 14 residues. The CDR3 is CSAYELAGENEQFF. DNA for the CDR3: TGCAGTGCCTATGAACTAGCGGGAGAGAATGAGCAGTTCTTC.

This chain joins TRBV21-1 and TRBJ1-4; the table's TRBD1 call for D was not verified on the DNA. TRBV21-1 is recorded as a pseudogene. The CDR3 covers 19 residues. Here the CDR3 reads CASSKDFARTGGSNEKLFF. Here the CDR3 DNA reads TGTGCCAGCAGCAAAGATTTCGCCCGGACAGGGGGTTCGAATGAAAAACTGTTTTTT.

The genes are TRBV6-1 and TRBJ1-5, with D unresolved. The CDR3 extends over 14 amino acids. Trimming pared 0 bases from V and 4 bases from J, leaving 7 bases between. Germline V CDR1 and CDR2: MNHNS, SASEGT. The CDR3 DNA reads as TGTGCCAGCAGTGAAGCGCTGGGTAATCAGCCCCAGCATTTT. Protein: CASSEALGNQPQHF.

As regards this clonotype: With a much larger clone just one base away, this may be a read error. The chain couples TRBV20-1 to TRBJ1-2; D remains ambiguous. V lost 5 bases and J lost 4, with 11 bases in between. CDR1 is DFQATT and CDR2 is SNEGSKA in the germline V gene (reference sequence). This CDR3 contains 12 residues. CDR3 protein: CSAGDSGYGYTF. CDR3 bases: TGCAGTGCTGGCGACTCCGGCTATGGCTACACCTTC.

Concerning this clonotype: A read error may produce the germline difference seen at one junction end. V gene TRBV4-1 combines with J gene TRBJ2-2; D assignment may be TRBD1 or TRBD2 (6 bases each). Germline CDR1 is MGHRA and CDR2 is YSYEKL. The CDR3 extends over 17 amino acids. The CDR3 nucleotides read TGCGCCAGCAGCCAAGTGACAGGTCCTAAGAACACCGGGGGGCTGTTTTTT. Translating it yields CASSQVTGPKNTGGLFF.